This TCR beta chain was observed in a study of siplizumab effects on memory and regulatory T cells. Findings and caveats of the study: The authors could not assign a naive or memory phenotype to roughly 75-97% of proliferating CD4+ or CD8+ clones.

About this clone itself: Its antigen is undetermined.

The CDR3 runs 12 residues. Trimming took 5 bases from V and 4 from J, leaving 8 bases between them. Per the germline V gene, CDR1 is SEHNR and CDR2 is FQNEAQ (reference sequence). The data were produced by immunoSEQ multiplex PCR, yet TCRdb's version contains in-frame clones alone and is incomplete. The table has over 55,000 clones, over 80% seen once. The sequence was collected from a human donor in good health. V gene TRBV7-9 combines with J gene TRBJ1-2; D uncertain. The sequenced sample was memory CD4+ T cells sorted from blood. The DNA for the CDR3 is TGTGCCAGCAGCCCGGAAGTCTATGGCTACACCTTC. This codes for CASSPEVYGYTF.